The rows below give T cell receptor beta chains drawn from one sample of a study of blood T cell repertoires in COVID-19. Sequencing was performed with immunoSEQ multiplex PCR; in TCRdb, only in-frame clones are kept and a portion is missing. There are 130,000 or so clones in the sample; approximately 87% occur only once, and about 2.1% lies in the top ten. Sequenced input: peripheral blood. These receptors all come from a woman between 45 and 65 years old with acute or convalescent COVID-19. The CDR3 runs from the conserved cysteine through the conserved F or W. A D gene is named only where the DNA matches it firmly. Clone size is stated in some rows and not others, as once, few, many or a class when expanded.

D: TRBD1; length: 13; size: NA; J: TRBJ2-7; V: TRBV10-3; CDR3: CATLPGQGGPQYF; DNA: TGTGCCACACTACCGGGACAGGGCGGTCCGCAGTACTTC
D: TRBD2; length: 18; size: NA; J: TRBJ2-1; V: TRBV5-5; CDR3: CASSLDSGGSPSYNEQFF; DNA: TGTGCCAGCAGCTTGGATAGCGGGGGAAGCCCCTCCTACAATGAGCAGTTCTTC
D: TRBD1; length: 15; size: NA; J: TRBJ2-1; V: TRBV27; CDR3: CASSADRGFFNEQFF; DNA: TGTGCCAGCAGTGCGGACAGGGGCTTTTTCAATGAGCAGTTCTTC
D: TRBD2; length: 16; size: NA; J: TRBJ2-1; V: TRBV6-2/TRBV6-3; CDR3: CASSTPTSGQMNEQFF; DNA: TGTGCCAGCAGTACCCCGACTAGCGGGCAGATGAATGAGCAGTTCTTC
D: NA; length: 13; size: NA; J: TRBJ1-1; V: TRBV7-3; CDR3: CASSLNPGGEAFF; DNA: TGTGCCAGCAGCCTTAACCCAGGTGGTGAAGCTTTCTTT
D: TRBD2; length: 13; size: NA; J: TRBJ2-7; V: TRBV11-2; CDR3: CASSPGLAREQYF; DNA: TGTGCCAGCAGCCCGGGACTAGCCCGCGAGCAGTACTTC
D: TRBD1; length: 16; size: once; J: TRBJ2-1; V: TRBV24-1; CDR3: CATSDVSGTGDNEQFF; DNA: TGTGCCACCAGTGACGTATCCGGGACAGGGGACAATGAGCAGTTCTTC
D: NA; length: 16; size: NA; J: TRBJ1-4; V: TRBV3-1/TRBV3-2; CDR3: CASSQDSRQGSEKLFF; DNA: TGTGCCAGCAGCCAAGATTCGAGACAAGGGAGTGAAAAACTGTTTTTT
D: TRBD1; length: 13; size: few; J: TRBJ1-2; V: TRBV2; CDR3: CARQGGGNYGYTF; DNA: TGTGCCAGGCAAGGAGGGGGCAACTATGGCTACACCTTC
D: NA; length: 14; size: NA; J: TRBJ2-7; V: TRBV10-2; CDR3: CASGAGGMRYEQYF; DNA: TGCGCCAGCGGGGCGGGCGGGATGAGGTACGAGCAGTACTTC
D: NA; length: 14; size: NA; J: TRBJ2-1; V: TRBV27; CDR3: CASSYGTYYNEQFF; DNA: TGTGCCAGCAGTTACGGTACCTACTACAATGAGCAGTTCTTC